What follows is one T cell receptor (beta chain) and its context. No antigen is known for it. This record belongs to a study of CD8 T cells in ankylosing spondylitis. Study-level points and caveats: Prior literature has documented some motif variants in synovial fluid and blood from reactive arthritis. A TCR beta motif of eight or nine highly homologous variants seemed to mark ankylosing spondylitis blood. Researchers report that disease-linked clones proved CD8+ and relatively rare in peripheral blood.

The CDR3 totals 16 residues. J gave up 0 bases and V 6 bases, and 5 bases lay outside the gene matches. CDR1 and CDR2 (germline): SNHLY, FYNNEI. 5'-RACE, quantitative and with molecular barcodes, yielded the TCR beta libraries. TCRdb reprocessed the 5' RACE reads with MiXCR, giving one entry per CDR3 protein. The data contain under 550,000 distinct CDR3 sequences, more than 25% of them seen just once; the ten biggest clones take up 0.85% to 1%. The material sequenced was blood, either unsorted or a sorted T cell fraction (not recorded which). The sequence was collected from a male donor with ankylosing spondylitis. V is TRBV2 and J is TRBJ2-6; 7 bases are shared with TRBD1. The CDR3 DNA follows: TGTGCCAGCAGCGGGACAGCCCCCTCTGGGGCCAACGTCCTGACTTTC. This sequence encodes CASSGTAPSGANVLTF.